The present T cell receptor beta chain was sequenced within a study of CD8+ T cells in alopecia areata. Study at large: A 6-month off-drug phase came after tofacitinib, which had lasted 6 to 18 months. General study points: Uncertain still, given a single nonresponder, is whether baseline CD8+ expansion links to response. Tofacitinib did not eliminate many expanded lesional clones from scalp or blood.

The authors extracted RNA and reverse transcribed it into cDNA as the sequencing template. The table came from immunoSEQ multiplex PCR; TCRdb's copy has only in-frame clones and leaves some out. This table has 150,000 to 200,000 clones, roughly 60% appearing once. The germline gives CDR1 GTSNPN, CDR2 SVGIG (reference sequence). This CDR3 region has 14 residues. The V gene end was trimmed by 3 bases and the J gene end by 8 bases; junction bases not matched to a gene: 9. Sample treatment: oral pan-JAK inhibitor, 5-10 mg twice daily. As to this clone: Its antigen is unidentified.

The sample consisted of CD4+ T cells sorted from blood, taken at week 24, from a patient treated with tofacitinib. The chain has TRBV30 and TRBJ1-2; 10 positions agree with TRBD1. This TCR was recovered from a human donor with alopecia areata. The CDR3 reads CAWRTGTGASGYTF. The CDR3 DNA sequence: TGTGCCTGGAGGACCGGGACAGGGGCGTCCGGCTACACCTTC.